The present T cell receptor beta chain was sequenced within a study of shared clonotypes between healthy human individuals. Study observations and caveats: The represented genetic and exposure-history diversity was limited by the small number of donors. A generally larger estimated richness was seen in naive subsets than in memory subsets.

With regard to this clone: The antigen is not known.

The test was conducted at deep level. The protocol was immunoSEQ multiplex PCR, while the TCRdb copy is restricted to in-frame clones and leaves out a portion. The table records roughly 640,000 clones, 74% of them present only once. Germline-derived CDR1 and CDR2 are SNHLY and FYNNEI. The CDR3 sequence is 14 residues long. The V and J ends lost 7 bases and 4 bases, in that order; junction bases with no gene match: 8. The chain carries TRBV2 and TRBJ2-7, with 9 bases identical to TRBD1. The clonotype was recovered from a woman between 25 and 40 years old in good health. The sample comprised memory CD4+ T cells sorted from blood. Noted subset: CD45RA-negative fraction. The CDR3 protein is CASTQGTGQYEQYF. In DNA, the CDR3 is TGTGCCAGCACTCAGGGGACAGGGCAGTACGAGCAGTACTTC.